This TCR beta chain was sequenced for a study of T cell repertoires in cytomegalovirus infection (dated 2019 in TCRdb). Study-wide context: Donor HLA type was relevant to the analysis, because carriage of CMV infection together with the matching HLA type was indicated by public TCR beta signatures.

Trimming removed 5 bases from V and 6 bases from J; the gene matches leave 6 bases unexplained. CDR1 and CDR2 (MGHRA, YSYEKL) derive from the germline V gene. The CDR3 goes from the cysteine to the phenylalanine over 16 residues. The kept DNA is CDR3 alone, 48 bases in frame from the first base. Sequencing took place on an Illumina HiSeq 1500. TCRdb reprocessing: public reads trimmed at Q25 with fastp, clones called with MiXCR, in-frame beta chains kept. Each entry merges the rows of one CDR3 protein and shows their most common DNA and genes. A total of about 490,000 distinct CDR3 sequences appear in this sample, approximately 25% of them only once. The top ten hold roughly an eighth of the sample. On this clonotype itself: The target of this receptor is not known. No clone much larger than this one lies a single base away; base qualities are absent.

Results the study describes overall, beyond this receptor: In both this cohort and an independent cohort of under 450 donors, the cumulative frequency of public TCR beta family members distinguished carriers of CMV infection plus the relevant HLA type. In the ex vivo response, HLA-C-restricted CMV-specific TCR beta clonotypes were dominant, and in two of eight donors the single most frequent clonotype came from this HLA-C-restricted group.

The sample comprised PBMCs. Recombination connected TRBV4-1 to TRBJ2-3, with 15 bases aligning to TRBD2. The receptor was isolated from a human donor in good health (CMV status not recorded). Some clones in this sample may be carry-over from other donors' samples. The CDR3 protein sequence reads: CASSVGTSGRTDTQYF. The DNA sequence is TGCGCCAGCAGCGTCGGGACTAGCGGGAGGACGGATACGCAGTATTTT.